This T cell receptor (beta chain) was profiled in a study of blood T cells in healthy people across ages (dated by TCRdb to 2013 to 2016). Regarding the study in general: Template switching captured roughly one uniquely barcoded TCR beta cDNA molecule per two T cells in model experiments. To track age-related changes in TCR beta repertoire diversity, the study relied on deep sequencing normalized with unique cDNA molecular identifiers. Donors were grouped into four age groups: young (average 16 years), middle-aged (39), aged (about 60) and long-lived (approximately 82). Donors of different ages were randomly distributed across sequencing lanes to avoid experimental bias. Two additional independent replicas of 1 million unique cDNA reads from the same blood draw were analyzed for two donors (one aged 18 to 30 and one aged 80 or older).

General findings and caveats noted by the study authors: Compared with the aged group, more naive CD4+ T cells, fewer expanded clones and increased TCR diversity were shown by the long-lived group, suggesting age selection. Because donor CMV infection status was unknown, age-related changes in expanded clonotypes were potentially confounded. There was a strong correlation between observed TCR beta diversity and the percentage of naive T cells measured by flow cytometry. Estimates of total diversity based on one million sequenced T cells were regarded as lower bounds and as underestimates. Because profiling used bulk unsorted PBMCs, naive and antigen-experienced compartments could not be compared conclusively. As age increased, observed TCR beta diversity per million T cells dropped in a roughly linear way, and a significant reduction was already evident by age 40.

Donors were 39 systemically healthy Caucasian individuals from Russia aged roughly 6 to 90 years. Around 9.9 milliliters of peripheral blood were collected from each donor into EDTA-treated Vacutainer tubes. PBMCs were isolated by Ficoll-Paque density-gradient centrifugation, with at least 6 million obtained per sample. Trizol reagent was used to extract total RNA from the PBMCs, yielding at least 6 micrograms per sample. Naive CD45RAhigh/CD27high T cell percentages were measured by flow cytometry on a PBMC aliquot from every donor. From its cysteine to its phenylalanine, the CDR3 spans 14 amino acids. The retained sequence is limited to the CDR3, 42 bases, with the frame set at the first base. V was cut back by 5 bases and J by 10 bases, leaving a gap of 15 bases between them. There are a few counts of this clonotype. What antigen it recognizes has not been identified. Qualities for individual bases were not recorded, and no much larger clone is one base off.

Library method: 5' RACE. The sequencer was an Illumina HiSeq 2500. A second about 6 to 11 cycle PCR used a sample-barcoded 5' primer and a J-beta primer mix. A template-switch 5' adaptor carrying 12 random nucleotides introduced a unique molecular identifier onto each TCR beta cDNA molecule. Each sample yielded at least 2.5 million CDR3-containing paired-end reads. First-strand cDNA was synthesized from all RNA with the Mint cDNA synthesis kit, primed by a TRBC-specific oligonucleotide. After uracil-DNA glycosylase treatment, a first 18-cycle PCR used universal primers M1SS and BC2_uni_R on all cDNA. The study's own analysis went as follows. For normalization, 1 million high-quality reads were randomly selected from each sample, with every read carrying a distinct molecular identifier. Instead of being binned into consensus sequences, reads that shared molecular identifiers were thrown out. CDR3 identification, clonotype clustering and error correction used MiTCR with a Q25 quality threshold and the strictest error-elimination algorithm. Lower-bound total TCR beta diversity was estimated with a nonparametric unseen species model using Euler transformation. The public sequencing data were trimmed at Q25 with fastp and processed into clonotypes with MiXCR by TCRdb, which kept only in-frame beta chains. Every distinct CDR3 protein forms one entry, paired with its most common genes and DNA. TCRdb, rather than the study authors, made the V and J calls. The sample contains some 1.4 million distinct CDR3 sequences, roughly 40% of them found a single time. The leading ten clones occupy 7% to 9% of the sample.

The receptor chain draws on TRBV12-3 or TRBV12-4 and TRBJ1-6, with a weak D call of TRBD1 (5 bases match). This clonotype originated in a young woman in good health. Material: blood. CDR3 reads: CASSTRVSRSPLHF. Read as DNA, the sequence is TGTGCCAGCAGTACCAGGGTCAGTCGGTCACCCCTCCACTTT.